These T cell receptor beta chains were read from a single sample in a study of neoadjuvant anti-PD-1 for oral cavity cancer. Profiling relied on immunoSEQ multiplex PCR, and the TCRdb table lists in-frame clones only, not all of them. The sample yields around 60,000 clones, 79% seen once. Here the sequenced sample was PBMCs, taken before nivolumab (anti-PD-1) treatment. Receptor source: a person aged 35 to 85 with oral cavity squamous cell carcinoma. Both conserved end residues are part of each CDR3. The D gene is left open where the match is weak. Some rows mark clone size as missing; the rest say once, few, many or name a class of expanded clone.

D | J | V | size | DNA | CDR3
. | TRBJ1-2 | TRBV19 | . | TGTGCCAGTAGTAGCAGGGGACCCAAACGGGACGGCTACACCTTC | CASSSRGPKRDGYTF
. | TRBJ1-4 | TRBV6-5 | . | TGTGCCAGCAGTCGAGGGACGGGCTATGAAAAACTGTTTTTT | CASSRGTGYEKLFF
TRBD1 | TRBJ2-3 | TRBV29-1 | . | TGCAGCGTAGGCCAGGGGGTTGGAACAGATACGCAGTATTTT | CSVGQGVGTDTQYF
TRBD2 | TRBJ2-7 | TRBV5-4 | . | TGTGCCAGCAGCTTGGGGGGAGGGCCTTACGAGCAGTACTTC | CASSLGGGPYEQYF
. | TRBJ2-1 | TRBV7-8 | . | TGTGCCAGCAGCTTTCGAGACTACAATGAGCAGTTCTTC | CASSFRDYNEQFF
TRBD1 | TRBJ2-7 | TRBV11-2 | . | TGTGCCAGCAGCTTGGGCGGGACAGGGCAATCCGAGCAGTACTTC | CASSLGGTGQSEQYF
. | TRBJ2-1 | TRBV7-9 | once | TGTGCCAGCAGCTTAGGTAGTCCCTCCTACGGGTATGAGCAGTTCTTC | CASSLGSPSYGYEQFF
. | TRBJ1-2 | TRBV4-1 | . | TGCGCCAGCAGCCAAGGAAAGGGGCTCTATGGCTACACCTTC | CASSQGKGLYGYTF
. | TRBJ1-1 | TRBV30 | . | TGTGCCTGGAGTCAGGCAGTGAACACTGAAGCTTTCTTT | CAWSQAVNTEAFF
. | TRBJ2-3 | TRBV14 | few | TGTGCCAGCAGCCCGAGAAACATAGATACGCAGTATTTT | CASSPRNIDTQYF
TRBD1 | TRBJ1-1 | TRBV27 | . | TGTGCCAGCAGTTTAAGGACAGGGCAGAACACTGAAGCTTTCTTT | CASSLRTGQNTEAFF
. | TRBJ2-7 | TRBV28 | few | TGTGCCAGCAGTTTAAGAGGGCTAAAAACAGACGAGCAGTACTTC | CASSLRGLKTDEQYF
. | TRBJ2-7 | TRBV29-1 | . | TGCAGCGCCACCTTGGGCTACGAGCAGTACTTC | CSATLGYEQYF
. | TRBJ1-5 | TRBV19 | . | TGTGCCAGTAGTATAGTCGGCACTCGAGCCCAGCATTTT | CASSIVGTRAQHF
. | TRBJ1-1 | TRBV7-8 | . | TGTGCCAGCAGCTTAGGTACGGGTTTCGCCACTGAAGCTTTCTTT | CASSLGTGFATEAFF
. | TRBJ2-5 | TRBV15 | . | TGTGCCACCAGCAGCGGACAGGGAGGGTGGACCCAGTACTTC | CATSSGQGGWTQYF
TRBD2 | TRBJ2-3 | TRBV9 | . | TGTGCCAGCAGCGTAGAAGCGGGACTCATAACGCAGTATTTT | CASSVEAGLITQYF
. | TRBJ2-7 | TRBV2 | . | TGTGCCAGCCTTTGGGACTCCTACGAGCAGTACTTC | CASLWDSYEQYF
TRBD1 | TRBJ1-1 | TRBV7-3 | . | TGTGCCAGCAGACAACAGGGGCCCACTGAAGCTTTCTTT | CASRQQGPTEAFF
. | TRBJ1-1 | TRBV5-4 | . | TGTGCCAGCAGCTTGGCCCCAGGGGCGCAATCTGAAGCTTTCTTT | CASSLAPGAQSEAFF
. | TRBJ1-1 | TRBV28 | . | TGTGCCAGCAGTTTAACCGGGTTGAGCACTGAAGCTTTCTTT | CASSLTGLSTEAFF
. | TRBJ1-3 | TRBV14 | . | TGTGCCAGCAGCCATCCAGGACAGCTCCGCTCTGGAAACACCATATATTTT | CASSHPGQLRSGNTIYF
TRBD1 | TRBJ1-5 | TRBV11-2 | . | TGTGCCAGCAGCTTGGGACAGGGAAGACAGCCCCAGCATTTT | CASSLGQGRQPQHF
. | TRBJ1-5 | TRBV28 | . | TGTGCCAGCAGAGCCGGGAACTGGCGCAATCAGCCCCAGCATTTT | CASRAGNWRNQPQHF
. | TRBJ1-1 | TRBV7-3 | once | TGTGCCAGCAGCTTAGGGCAGAACACTGAAGCTTTCTTT | CASSLGQNTEAFF
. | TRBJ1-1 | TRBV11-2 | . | TGTGCCAGCAGCTTAGAACAGGTTAAGAACACTGAAGCTTTCTTT | CASSLEQVKNTEAFF
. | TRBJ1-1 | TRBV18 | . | TGTGCCAGCTCACCACAAAGAGGGCTTGAAGCTTTCTTT | CASSPQRGLEAFF
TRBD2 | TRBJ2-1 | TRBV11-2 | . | TGTGCCAGCAGGAGCGGGAGGCTGAATGAGCAGTTCTTC | CASRSGRLNEQFF
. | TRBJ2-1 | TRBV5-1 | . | TGCGCCAGCAGCTTGTCAGGGGAAACGGACAATGAGCAGTTCTTC | CASSLSGETDNEQFF
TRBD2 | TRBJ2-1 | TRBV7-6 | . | TGTGCCAGCAGCCTAGACCCAAGATCTAGCGGGAGGGCCCTGCTAGTGCAGTTCTTC | CASSLDPRSSGRALLVQFF
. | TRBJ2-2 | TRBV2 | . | TGTGCCAGCAAAAGGGAGAACGCGAACACCGGGGAGCTGTTTTTT | CASKRENANTGELFF
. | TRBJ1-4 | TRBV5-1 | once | TGCGCCAGCAGCGGAACCAAGCCGTTCGAAAAACTGTTTTTT | CASSGTKPFEKLFF
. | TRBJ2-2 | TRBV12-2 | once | TGTGCAAGTCGCTTAGGGGCGGGACCTACGAACACCGGGGAGCTGTTTTTT | CASRLGAGPTNTGELFF
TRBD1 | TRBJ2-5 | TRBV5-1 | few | TGCGCCAGCAGCGAGGGGGCAGTGTCGCGTGAGACCCAGTACTTC | CASSEGAVSRETQYF
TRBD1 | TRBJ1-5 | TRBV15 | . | TGTGCCACCAGCAGAACAGGGGGCAATCAGCCCCAGCATTTT | CATSRTGGNQPQHF
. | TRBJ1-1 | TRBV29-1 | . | TGCAGCGTTGAAGACAGGGGCACTGAAGCTTTCTTT | CSVEDRGTEAFF
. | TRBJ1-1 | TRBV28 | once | TGTGCCAGCAGTTTCACAGGGTTAGGGACTGAAGCTTTCTTT | CASSFTGLGTEAFF
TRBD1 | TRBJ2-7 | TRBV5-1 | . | TGCGCCAGCAGCGGGGGGACAGGGTTCTCCTACGAGCAGTACTTC | CASSGGTGFSYEQYF
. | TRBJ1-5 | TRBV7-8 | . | TGTGCCAGCAGCTTGGGGGCCCCGGGGTATAGCAATCAGCCCCAGCATTTT | CASSLGAPGYSNQPQHF
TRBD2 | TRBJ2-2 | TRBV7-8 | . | TGTGCCAGCAGCCGCGGGAACGGGGGGGCGAACACCGGGGAGCTGTTTTTT | CASSRGNGGANTGELFF
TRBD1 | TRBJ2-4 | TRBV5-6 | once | TGTGCCAGCAGCGCGAGCCGGGACAGGGGGCGTGTAGCCAAAAACATTCAGTACTTC | CASSASRDRGRVAKNIQYF
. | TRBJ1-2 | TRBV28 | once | TGTGCCAGCAGTTTTCCAGGTTCTGGCTACACCTTC | CASSFPGSGYTF
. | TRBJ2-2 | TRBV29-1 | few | TGCAGCGTTGGAGCAGGATACACCGGGGAGCTGTTTTTT | CSVGAGYTGELFF
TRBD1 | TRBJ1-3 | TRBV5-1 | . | TGCGCCAGCAGTTTAACAGGGGACAACACCATATATTTT | CASSLTGDNTIYF
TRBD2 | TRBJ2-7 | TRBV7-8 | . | TGTGCCAGCAGCTTCCGGGGGGGCCTTTCCGAGCAGTACTTC | CASSFRGGLSEQYF
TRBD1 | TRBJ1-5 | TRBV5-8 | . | TGTGCCAGCAGCTCCCTAAGGACAGGGATTCATCAGCCCCAGCATTTT | CASSSLRTGIHQPQHF
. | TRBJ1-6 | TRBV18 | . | TGTGCCAGCTCACCAGGAGGGCAAGGTAATTCACCCCTCCACTTT | CASSPGGQGNSPLHF
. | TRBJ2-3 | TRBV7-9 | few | TGTGCCAGCAGCTCTAATTCCGATACGCAGTATTTT | CASSSNSDTQYF
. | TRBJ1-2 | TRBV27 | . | TGTGCCAGCAGCCCCAAGGCTAACTATGGCTACACCTTC | CASSPKANYGYTF
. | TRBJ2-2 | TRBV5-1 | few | TGCGCCAGCAGCTTGGGGGGGTTCAGCACCGGGGAGCTGTTTTTT | CASSLGGFSTGELFF
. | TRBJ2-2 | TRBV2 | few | TGTGCCAGCGGGAGGTCAAACACCGGGGAGCTGTTTTTT | CASGRSNTGELFF
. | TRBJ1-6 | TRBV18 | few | TGTGCCAGCTCACCAGGGGCGACTCGGGCTAATTCACCCCTCCACTTT | CASSPGATRANSPLHF
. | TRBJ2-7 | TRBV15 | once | TGTGCCACCAGCAGAGATCTTCCAGGGGTTGTACGAAGGTCCTACGAGCAGTACTTC | CATSRDLPGVVRRSYEQYF
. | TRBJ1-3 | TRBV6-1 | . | TGTGCCAGCAGTGGATGGGGGGGCGCAGACACCATATATTTT | CASSGWGGADTIYF
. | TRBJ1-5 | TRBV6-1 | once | TGTGCCAGTCCGGCAGGATGGAATCAGCCCCAGCATTTT | CASPAGWNQPQHF
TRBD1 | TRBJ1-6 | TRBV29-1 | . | TGCAGCGTTGACCGGGACAGGGAAACCTGCCCCCTCCACTTT | CSVDRDRETCPLHF
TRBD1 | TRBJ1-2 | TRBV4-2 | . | TGTGCCAGCAGTCCCTCCTCCGGACAGGACTATGGCTACACCTTC | CASSPSSGQDYGYTF
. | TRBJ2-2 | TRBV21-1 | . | TGTGCCAGCAGCCTCTATCCAGGACTAGCGGACCAGATAAGCACCGGGGAGCTGTTTTTT | CASSLYPGLADQISTGELFF
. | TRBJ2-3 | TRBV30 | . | TGTGCCTGGAAAGAGTTCACAGATACGCAGTATTTT | CAWKEFTDTQYF
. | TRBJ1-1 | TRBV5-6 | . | TGTGCCAGCAGGGCCTATATGAACACTGAAGCTTTCTTT | CASRAYMNTEAFF